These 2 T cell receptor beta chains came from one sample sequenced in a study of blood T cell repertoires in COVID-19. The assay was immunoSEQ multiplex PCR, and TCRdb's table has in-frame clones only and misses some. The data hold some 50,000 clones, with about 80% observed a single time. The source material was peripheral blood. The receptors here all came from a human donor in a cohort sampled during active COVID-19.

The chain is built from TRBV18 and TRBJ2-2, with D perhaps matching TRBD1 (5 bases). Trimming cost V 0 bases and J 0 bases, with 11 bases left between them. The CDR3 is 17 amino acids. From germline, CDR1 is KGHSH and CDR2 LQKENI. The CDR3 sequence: CASSPPYARANTGELFF. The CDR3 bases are TGTGCCAGCTCACCACCTTACGCCAGGGCGAACACCGGGGAGCTGTTTTTT.

The CDR3 spells CASSQETSGHNEQFF. CDR3 nucleotide sequence: TGCGCCAGCAGCCAAGAGACTAGCGGTCACAATGAGCAGTTCTTC. The chain links TRBV4-1 to TRBJ2-1, with 9 bases identical to TRBD2. CDR1 MGHRA and CDR2 YSYEKL come from the germline V gene. CDR3 length: 15 residues. After removal of 0 bases from V and 5 bases from J, the junction contained 2 bases not matched to a gene.